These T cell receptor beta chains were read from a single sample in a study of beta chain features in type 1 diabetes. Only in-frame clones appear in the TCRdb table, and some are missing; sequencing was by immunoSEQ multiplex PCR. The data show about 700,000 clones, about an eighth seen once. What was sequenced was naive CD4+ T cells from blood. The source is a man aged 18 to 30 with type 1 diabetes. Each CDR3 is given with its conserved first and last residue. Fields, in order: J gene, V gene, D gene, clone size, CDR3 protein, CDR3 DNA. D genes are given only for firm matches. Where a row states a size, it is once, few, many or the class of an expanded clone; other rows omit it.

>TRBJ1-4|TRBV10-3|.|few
CAIRDGSMEKLFF
TGTGCCATCCGGGACGGTTCTATGGAAAAACTGTTTTTT
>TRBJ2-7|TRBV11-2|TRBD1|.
CASSSRTGAFYEQYF
TGTGCCAGCAGCTCCAGGACAGGGGCGTTCTACGAGCAGTACTTC
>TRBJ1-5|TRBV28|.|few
CASSLTGLPQHF
TGTGCCAGCAGTTTAACTGGGCTGCCCCAGCATTTT
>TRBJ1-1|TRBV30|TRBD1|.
CAWTGTVNTEAFF
TGTGCCTGGACCGGGACAGTGAACACTGAAGCTTTCTTT
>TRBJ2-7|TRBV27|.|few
CASSFFSSPYEQYF
TGTGCCAGCAGTTTTTTCTCGTCCCCCTACGAGCAGTACTTC
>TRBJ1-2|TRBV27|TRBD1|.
CASRRTGTNNYGYTF
TGTGCCAGCAGAAGGACAGGGACGAATAACTATGGCTACACCTTC
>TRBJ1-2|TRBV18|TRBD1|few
CASSTGTGDYGYTF
TGTGCCAGCTCAACGGGGACAGGGGACTATGGCTACACCTTC
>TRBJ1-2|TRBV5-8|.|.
CASSPGRTPLGYTF
TGTGCCAGCAGCCCGGGGCGGACGCCCCTCGGCTACACCTTC
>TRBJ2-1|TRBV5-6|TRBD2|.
CASSLVLERGSSYNEQFF
TGTGCCAGCAGCTTGGTACTCGAGCGGGGGAGCTCCTACAATGAGCAGTTCTTC
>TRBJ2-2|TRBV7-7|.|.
CASSLENTGELFF
TGTGCTAGCAGCTTAGAGAACACCGGGGAGCTGTTTTTT
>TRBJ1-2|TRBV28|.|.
CASSGALYGYTF
TGTGCCAGCTCGGGGGCCTTGTATGGCTACACCTTC
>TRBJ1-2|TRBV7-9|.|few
CASSFGGHDNYGYTF
TGTGCCAGCAGCTTTGGAGGGCATGATAACTATGGCTACACCTTC
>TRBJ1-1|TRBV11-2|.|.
CASSLVHSTEAFF
TGTGCCAGCAGCTTAGTACACAGCACTGAAGCTTTCTTT
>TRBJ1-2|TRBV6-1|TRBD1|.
CASSDWTGWDYGYTF
TGTGCCAGCAGTGACTGGACAGGGTGGGACTATGGCTACACCTTC
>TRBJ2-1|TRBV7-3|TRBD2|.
CASSLMAGDRDEQFF
TGTGCCAGCAGCTTAATGGCGGGGGATCGCGATGAGCAGTTCTTC
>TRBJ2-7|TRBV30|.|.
CAWSQAAEQYF
TGTGCCTGGAGTCAGGCGGCCGAGCAGTACTTC